This T cell receptor (beta chain) emerged from a study of blood T cell repertoires in COVID-19. About the study: T cells, B-cell-depleted T cells, or PBMCs supplied cDNA or gDNA.

As originally analysed: It was from reference gene primer amplification that nucleated cell counts were estimated. TCRdb's copy holds only in-frame clones and misses some; the assay was immunoSEQ multiplex PCR. The V and J calls and clone size are taken from that table; D and trimming were inferred from the DNA. The repertoire holds about 140,000 clones, with 70% to 85% as singletons. The germline gives CDR1 SGHNT, CDR2 YYREEE (reference sequence). Trimming removed 5 bases from V and 2 bases from J; junction bases left unmatched: 4. The CDR3 has 14 residues. Individuals aged about 18 to 100 years were recruited from 20 to 25 US areas. Someone with COVID-19 had been met by exposed participants within 2 weeks before study entry. A single count supports this clone.

This clonotype was obtained from a woman aged 18-29 years who had been exposed to COVID-19. The rearrangement links TRBV5-4 to TRBJ1-2; 9 nucleotides match TRBD1. Sequences were obtained from PBMCs or T cells enriched from blood (not recorded which). The DNA of the CDR3 is TGTGCCAGCAGTCGACAGGGGGTAAACTATGGCTACACCTTC. Its translation is CASSRQGVNYGYTF. Full variable domain (remainder filled in from reference TRBV5-4 and TRBJ1-2): ETGVTQSPTHLIKTRGQQVTLRCSSQSGHNTVSWYQQALGQGPQFIFQYYREEENGRGNFPPRFSGLQFPNYSSELNVNALELDDSALYLCASSRQGVNYGYTFGSGTRLTVV.